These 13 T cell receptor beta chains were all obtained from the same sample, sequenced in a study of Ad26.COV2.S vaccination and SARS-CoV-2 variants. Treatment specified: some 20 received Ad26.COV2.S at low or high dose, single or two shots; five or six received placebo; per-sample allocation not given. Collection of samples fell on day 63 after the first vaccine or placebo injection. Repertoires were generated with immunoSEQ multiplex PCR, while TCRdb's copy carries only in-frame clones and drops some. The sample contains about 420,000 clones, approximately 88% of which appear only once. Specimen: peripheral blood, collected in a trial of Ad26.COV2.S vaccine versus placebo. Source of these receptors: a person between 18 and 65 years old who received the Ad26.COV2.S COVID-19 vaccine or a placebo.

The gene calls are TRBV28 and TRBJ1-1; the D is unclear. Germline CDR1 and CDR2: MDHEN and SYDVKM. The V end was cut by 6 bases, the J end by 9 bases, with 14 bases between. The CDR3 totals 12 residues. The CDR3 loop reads CASSINGLKAFF. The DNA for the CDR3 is TGTGCCAGCAGCATAAATGGGTTGAAAGCTTTCTTT. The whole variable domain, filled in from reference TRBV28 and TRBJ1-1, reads DVKVTQSSRYLVKRTGEKVFLECVQDMDHENMFWYRQDPGLGLRLIYFSYDVKMKEKGDIPEGYSVSREKKERFSLILESASTNQTSMYLCASSINGLKAFFGQGTRLTVV.

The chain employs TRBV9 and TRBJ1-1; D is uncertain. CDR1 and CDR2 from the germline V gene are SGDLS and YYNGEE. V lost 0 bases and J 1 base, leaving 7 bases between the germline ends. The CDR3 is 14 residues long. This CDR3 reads CASSVGAENTEAFF. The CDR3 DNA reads TGTGCCAGCAGCGTAGGGGCAGAGAACACTGAAGCTTTCTTT.

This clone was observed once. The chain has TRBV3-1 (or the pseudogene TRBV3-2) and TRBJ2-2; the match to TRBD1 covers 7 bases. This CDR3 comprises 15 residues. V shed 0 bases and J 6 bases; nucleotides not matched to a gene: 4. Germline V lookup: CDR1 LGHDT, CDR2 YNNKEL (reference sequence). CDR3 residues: CASSQDRGWSGELFF. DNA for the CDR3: TGTGCCAGCAGCCAAGACAGGGGGTGGTCCGGGGAGCTGTTTTTT.

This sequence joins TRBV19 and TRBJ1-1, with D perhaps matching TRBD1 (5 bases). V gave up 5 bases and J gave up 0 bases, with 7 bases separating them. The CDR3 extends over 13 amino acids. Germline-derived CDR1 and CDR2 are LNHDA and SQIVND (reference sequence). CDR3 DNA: TGTGCCAGTAGTCAGGGCCTGAACACTGAAGCTTTCTTT. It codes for CASSQGLNTEAFF.

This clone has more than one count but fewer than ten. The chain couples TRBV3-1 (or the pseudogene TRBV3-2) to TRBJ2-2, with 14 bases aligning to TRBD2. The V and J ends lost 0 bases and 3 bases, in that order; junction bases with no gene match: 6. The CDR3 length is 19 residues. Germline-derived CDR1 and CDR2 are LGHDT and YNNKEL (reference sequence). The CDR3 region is CASSQEGTSGGRDTGELFF. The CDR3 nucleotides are TGTGCCAGCAGCCAAGAAGGGACTAGCGGGGGAAGGGACACCGGGGAGCTGTTTTTT.

CDR3 region: CASSHVGGGELFF. For the CDR3, the DNA is TGCGCCAGCAGTCATGTGGGTGGCGGGGAGCTGTTTTTT. The chain is built from TRBV4-3 and TRBJ2-2; no reliable D call. The V end was cut by 6 bases, the J end by 7 bases, with 12 bases between. The CDR3 loop spans 13 amino acids. Germline V gene data show CDR1 as LGHNA and CDR2 as YSLEER.

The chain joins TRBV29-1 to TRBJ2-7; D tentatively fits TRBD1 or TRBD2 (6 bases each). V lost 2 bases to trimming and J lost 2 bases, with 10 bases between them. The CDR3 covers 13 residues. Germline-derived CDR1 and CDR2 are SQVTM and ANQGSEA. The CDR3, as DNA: TGCAGCGTTGAACTGGGGGGCCCCTACGAGCAGTACTTC. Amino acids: CSVELGGPYEQYF.

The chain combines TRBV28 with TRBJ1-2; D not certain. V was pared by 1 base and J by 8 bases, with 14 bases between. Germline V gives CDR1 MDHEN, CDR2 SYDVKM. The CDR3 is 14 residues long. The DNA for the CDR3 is TGTGCCAGCAGTTTATCCTCCAGCTTGCAGGGCTACACCTTC. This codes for CASSLSSSLQGYTF.

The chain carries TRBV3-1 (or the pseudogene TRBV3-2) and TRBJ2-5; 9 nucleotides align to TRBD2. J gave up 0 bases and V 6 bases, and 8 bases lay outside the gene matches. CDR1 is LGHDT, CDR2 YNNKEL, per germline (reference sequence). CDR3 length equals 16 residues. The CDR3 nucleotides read TGTGCCAGCAGTCGAGGAGCTAGCGGGAACCAAGAGACCCAGTACTTC. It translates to CASSRGASGNQETQYF.

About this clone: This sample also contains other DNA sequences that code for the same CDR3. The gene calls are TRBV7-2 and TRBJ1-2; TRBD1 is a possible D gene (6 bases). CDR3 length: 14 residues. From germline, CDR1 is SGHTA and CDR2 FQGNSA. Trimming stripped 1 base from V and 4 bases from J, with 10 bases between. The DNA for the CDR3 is TGTGCCAGCAGCTTAGGGGGGCAGGGCTATGGCTACACCTTC. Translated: CASSLGGQGYGYTF.

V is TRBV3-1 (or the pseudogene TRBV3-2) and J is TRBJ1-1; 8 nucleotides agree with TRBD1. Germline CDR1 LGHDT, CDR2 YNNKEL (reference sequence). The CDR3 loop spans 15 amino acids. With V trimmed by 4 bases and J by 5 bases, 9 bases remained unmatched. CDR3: CASSPSGRGQTEAFF. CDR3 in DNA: TGTGCCAGCAGCCCCTCAGGCAGGGGGCAAACTGAAGCTTTCTTT.

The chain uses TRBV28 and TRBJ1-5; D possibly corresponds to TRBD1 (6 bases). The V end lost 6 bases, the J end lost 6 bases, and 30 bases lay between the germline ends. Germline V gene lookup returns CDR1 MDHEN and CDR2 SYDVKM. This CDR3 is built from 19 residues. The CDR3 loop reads CASSSRPHTWGRSGQPQHF. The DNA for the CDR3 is TGTGCCAGCAGCTCGCGGCCCCACACCTGGGGGCGCAGCGGTCAGCCCCAGCATTTT.

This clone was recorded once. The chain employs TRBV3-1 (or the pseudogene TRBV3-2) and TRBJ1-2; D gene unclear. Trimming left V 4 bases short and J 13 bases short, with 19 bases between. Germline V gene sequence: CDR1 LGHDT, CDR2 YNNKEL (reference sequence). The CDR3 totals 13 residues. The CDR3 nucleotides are TGTGCCAGCAGCCCAGCGGCCGGCGGACTAGTCACCTTC. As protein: CASSPAAGGLVTF.